This T cell receptor (beta chain) was sequenced for a study of OX40 agonist ivuxolimab in advanced cancers. Study at large: Clinicians treated patients with ivuxolimab, an agonistic anti-OX40 (CD134) antibody. With a range of roughly 20 to 80, age averaged roughly 61 years, and nearly 85% were male.

The study, taken as a whole, reports: Certain nonresponders likewise exhibited a low normalized T-cell clonal expansion.

Method: immunoSEQ multiplex PCR; TCRdb's copy keeps in-frame clones and lacks some. The sample holds over 60,000 clones, around 89% seen once. With respect to this clone: The antigen remains unidentified.

Per the germline V gene, CDR1 is SGHRS and CDR2 is YFSETQ. The CDR3 totals 16 residues. Between the trimmed V and J ends, which lost 5 bases and 0 bases, there was a span of 17 bases. This clonotype was obtained from an adult with an advanced solid tumor such as melanoma, head and neck, liver or kidney cancer. The V gene is TRBV5-1, the J gene TRBJ1-1, with a possible D match to TRBD1 (5 bases). This material consisted of CD4+ or CD8+ T cells sorted from blood, taken in a trial of the OX40 agonist ivuxolimab. CDR3 bases: TGCGCCAGCAGACCTTGGGTGGGACGGATGAACACTGAAGCTTTCTTT. Protein sequence: CASRPWVGRMNTEAFF.